These 27 T cell receptor beta chains came from one sample sequenced in a study of CD8+ T cells in alopecia areata. As to treatment: oral pan-JAK inhibitor, 5-10 mg twice daily. RNA, once extracted, was reverse transcribed into cDNA for use as the sequencing template. Repertoires were generated with immunoSEQ multiplex PCR, while TCRdb's copy carries only in-frame clones and drops some. The sample carries around 190,000 clones, 64% recorded once. The sample here was CD4+ T cells sorted from blood, taken at week 4, from a patient treated with tofacitinib. The origin of the receptors is a human donor with alopecia areata.

CDR3 DNA sequence: TGTGCCAGCAGCGTAGACCAGGGGGCCACAGATACGCAGTATTTT. Translating gives CASSVDQGATDTQYF. The chain recombines TRBV9 with TRBJ2-3; 8 bases agree with TRBD1. Trimming cost V 0 bases and J 2 bases; bases outside gene matches: 2. The CDR3 runs 15 residues. Per germline, CDR1 SGDLS and CDR2 YYNGEE.

The rearrangement uses TRBV19 and TRBJ1-5, with 8 positions matching TRBD1. The CDR3 extends over 14 amino acids. Germline CDR1 LNHDA, CDR2 SQIVND (reference sequence). The trim removed 9 bases at V and 3 bases at J, leaving 7 bases unmatched. The CDR3 is CASQTGVNNQPQHF. The CDR3 nucleotides read TGTGCCAGCCAGACAGGGGTGAACAATCAGCCCCAGCATTTT. Supplemented by reference TRBV19 and TRBJ1-5, the full variable domain reads DGGITQSPKYLFRKEGQNVTLSCEQNLNHDAMYWYRQDPGQGLRLIYYSQIVNDFQKGDIAEGYSVSREKKESFPLTVTSAQKNPTAFYLCASQTGVNNQPQHFGDGTRLSIL.

V usage is TRBV25-1 and J usage is TRBJ2-1; 10 nucleotides line up with TRBD1. Germline assignment: CDR1 MGHDK and CDR2 SYGVNS. This CDR3 comprises 14 residues. The V segment lost 8 bases and the J segment 4 bases; nucleotides outside the gene matches: 5. The CDR3 here is CASQDRGGYNEQFF. For the CDR3, the DNA is TGTGCCAGCCAGGACAGGGGGGGATACAATGAGCAGTTCTTC.

The chain has TRBV13 and TRBJ1-5, with TRBD1 matching 7 bases. From germline, CDR1 is PRHDT and CDR2 FYEKMQ (reference sequence). Trimming at V came to 1 base and at J to 4 bases, leaving 7 bases not matched to a gene. The CDR3 is made up of 16 amino acids. CDR3 region: CASSLAGGEKNQPQHF. In DNA, the CDR3 is TGTGCCAGCAGCTTAGCAGGGGGTGAGAAGAATCAGCCCCAGCATTTT.

The chain is built from TRBV6-6 and TRBJ2-2, with D unclear. Trimming left V 0 bases short and J 6 bases short, with 8 bases between. The CDR3 extends over 14 amino acids. Germline CDR1 reads MNHNY; CDR2 reads SVGAGI (reference sequence). The CDR3 DNA is TGTGCCAGCAGTTACTCAAATTGGTCCGGGGAGCTGTTTTTT. It translates to CASSYSNWSGELFF.

The rearrangement uses TRBV19 and TRBJ1-1; no clear D gene. Looked up from germline, CDR1 is LNHDA and CDR2 is SQIVND (reference sequence). The CDR3 is 11 residues long. The V gene lost 11 bases and the J gene lost 14 bases, with 21 bases spanning the gap. The CDR3 protein is CASGLRAEGFF. The DNA for the CDR3 is TGTGCCTCCGGGCTGCGAGCAGAAGGCTTCTTT.

Remarks on this clone: An end of the junction differs from the germline gene, which may be a read error. The chain is built from TRBV7-2 and TRBJ1-2, with 9 bases lining up with TRBD1. Germline loops: CDR1 SGHTA, CDR2 FQGNSA. The CDR3 is 13 amino acids. The CDR3 loop reads CASSLGQGYRYTF. CDR3 nucleotides: TGTGCCAGCAGCCTGGGACAGGGCTATCGCTACACCTTC.

This clone showed up just a few times. The chain uses TRBV30 and TRBJ1-2; no reliable D call. The V gene lost 0 bases and the J gene lost 7 bases, with 12 bases spanning the gap. The germline V gene has CDR1 GTSNPN and CDR2 SVGIG (reference sequence). The CDR3 has 13 amino acids. Written as DNA, the CDR3 is TGTGCCTGGAGTGTACCGTTCGGCGGTGGCTACACCTTC. This encodes CAWSVPFGGGYTF.

Comments on this clone: The same CDR3 arises from other DNA sequences in this sample as well. The V and J genes are TRBV9 and TRBJ2-5; 13 nucleotides align to TRBD2. The CDR3 covers 16 residues. Trimming removed 2 bases from V and 2 bases from J; junction bases left unmatched: 3. Germline assignment: CDR1 SGDLS and CDR2 YYNGEE. In DNA, the CDR3 is TGTGCCAGCAGCGTGGGGACTAGCGGGGTTCAAGAGACCCAGTACTTC. It is translated as CASSVGTSGVQETQYF.

The gene calls are TRBV4-1 and TRBJ1-1, with 7 bases aligning to TRBD1. Trimming removed 3 bases from V and 9 bases from J; junction bases left unmatched: 13. The CDR3 is 15 amino acids. Germline CDR1 and CDR2: MGHRA and YSYEKL. Written as DNA, the CDR3 is TGCGCCAGCAGCCAGGAAATGGCAGGGGGTGTACAAGCTTTCTTT. Translating it yields CASSQEMAGGVQAFF.

This clone has more than one count but fewer than ten. The chain recombines TRBV5-1 with TRBJ2-5; 9 nucleotides agree with TRBD1. The CDR3 runs 15 residues. After removal of 0 bases from V and 1 base from J, the junction contained 1 base not matched to a gene. Per the germline V gene, CDR1 is SGHRS and CDR2 is YFSETQ. CDR3 in amino acids: CASSLETGGQETQYF. The CDR3 coding sequence is TGCGCCAGCAGCTTGGAGACAGGGGGCCAAGAGACCCAGTACTTC.

The chain joins TRBV6-5 to TRBJ2-1; 7 nucleotides agree with TRBD1. Germline V gene data show CDR1 as MNHEY and CDR2 as SVGAGI. The CDR3 loop spans 13 amino acids. The J segment lost 4 bases and the V segment lost 6 bases, leaving 3 bases of the junction unmatched. As DNA, the CDR3 is TGTGCCAGCAGACGGGACAGTTACAATGAGCAGTTCTTC. Protein sequence: CASRRDSYNEQFF.

The chain uses TRBV30 and TRBJ2-5, with no clear D. Trimming pared 4 bases from V and 2 bases from J, leaving 11 bases between. This CDR3 region has 13 residues. The germline V gene encodes CDR1 GTSNPN and CDR2 SVGIG (reference sequence). The CDR3 nucleotides read TGTGCCTGGAACCCTATGGGGCAAGAGACCCAGTACTTC. It yields the protein CAWNPMGQETQYF.

The V gene is TRBV7-2, the J gene TRBJ2-3; 13 bases map to TRBD2. Germline V CDR1 and CDR2: SGHTA, FQGNSA. Germline trimming cut 3 bases from V and 6 bases from J; bases unmatched to any gene: 9. CDR3 length: 17 residues. CDR3 sequence (DNA): TGTGCCAGCAGCTTCAAGACTAGCGGGGGGCGCCAGGATACGCAGTATTTT. It encodes CASSFKTSGGRQDTQYF.

This chain uses TRBV10-3 with TRBJ2-7; D remains unclear. CDR1 is ENHRY and CDR2 is SYGVKD in the germline V gene. The V and J ends lost 1 base and 3 bases respectively, with 4 bases between them. This CDR3 spans 12 amino acids. The CDR3: CAISEYSYEQYF. DNA for the CDR3: TGTGCCATCAGTGAGTATAGCTACGAGCAGTACTTC.

This clone was recorded at least ten times. The chain has TRBV30 and TRBJ2-3, with a weak D call TRBD2 (5 bases). Trimming removed 1 base from V and 1 base from J, with 6 bases in between. CDR3 length: 13 amino acids. In germline, CDR1 is GTSNPN, CDR2 SVGIG (reference sequence). The CDR3 region is CAWSGSGTDTQYF. CDR3 sequence (DNA): TGTGCCTGGAGTGGTAGCGGCACAGATACGCAGTATTTT.

This clone was seen a few times. The gene calls are TRBV9 and TRBJ2-5, with D possibly being TRBD1 (7 bases). The CDR3 is 15 residues long. Trimming took 4 bases from V and 0 from J, leaving 13 bases between them. Germline assignment: CDR1 SGDLS and CDR2 YYNGEE. CDR3 residues: CASSRGGTDQETQYF. DNA for the CDR3: TGTGCCAGCAGCCGGGGCGGGACAGACCAAGAGACCCAGTACTTC.

The J gene is TRBJ2-7, the V gene TRBV13; no clear D. Germline values: CDR1 PRHDT, CDR2 FYEKMQ (reference sequence). Trimming pared 5 bases from V and 1 base from J, leaving 9 bases between. The length of the CDR3 is 13 residues. In DNA form, the CDR3 reads TGTGCCAGCAGCCCGGTGGGGTCCTACGAGCAGTACTTC. This translates into CASSPVGSYEQYF.

This clone was observed a few times. V and J are TRBV10-3 and TRBJ2-3; D ambiguous. Trimming pared 2 bases from V and 0 bases from J, leaving 6 bases between. Germline lookup yields CDR1 ENHRY and CDR2 SYGVKD. The CDR3 spans 14 residues. CDR3 amino acids: CAISEGRSTDTQYF. The CDR3 coding sequence is TGTGCCATCAGTGAGGGCAGAAGCACAGATACGCAGTATTTT.

The chain employs TRBV5-1 and TRBJ2-3; D may match TRBD1 or TRBD2 (5 bases each). Germline values: CDR1 SGHRS, CDR2 YFSETQ. This CDR3 is built from 15 residues. The V gene lost 4 bases and the J gene lost 4 bases, with 16 bases spanning the gap. CDR3 bases: TGCGCCAGCAGCCCGGACGGGTTGGGGGCAGATACGCAGTATTTT. Its protein product is CASSPDGLGADTQYF.

The chain recombines TRBV4-2 with TRBJ2-4, with TRBD2 matching over 9 bases. This CDR3 comprises 15 residues. CDR1 and CDR2 (germline): LGHNA, YNFKEQ. Trimming cost V 4 bases and J 6 bases; bases outside gene matches: 7. CDR3 coding DNA: TGTGCCAGCAGCCGGACTAGCGCCCCAGGAAACATTCAGTACTTC. This sequence encodes CASSRTSAPGNIQYF.

The chain employs TRBV6-6 and TRBJ1-1; D gene uncertain. Deletions cut 7 bases from V and 1 base from J, with 16 bases between. CDR1 is MNHNY, CDR2 SVGAGI, per germline (reference sequence). The CDR3 runs to 15 residues. The CDR3 sequence is CASISFGRGNTEAFF. The CDR3 DNA follows: TGTGCCAGCATCTCGTTTGGTCGGGGGAACACTGAAGCTTTCTTT.

This clone has more than one count but fewer than ten. V and J are TRBV11-2 and TRBJ2-7, with D unclear. Germline V gene sequence: CDR1 SGHAT, CDR2 FQNNGV. This CDR3 has 15 amino acids. Trimming took off 2 bases at V and 2 bases at J, with 13 bases between the two ends. CDR3 DNA sequence: TGTGCCAGCAGCTTAACCTCCGGGTCCCCCTACGAGCAGTACTTC. Its protein is CASSLTSGSPYEQYF.

The J gene is TRBJ2-7, the V gene TRBV7-9; 8 positions agree with TRBD1. This CDR3 contains 15 residues. CDR1 and CDR2 from the germline V gene are SEHNR and FQNEAQ (reference sequence). V gave up 5 bases and J gave up 3 bases; unmatched junction bases: 9. CDR3 sequence: CASSTGTGINYEQYF. The CDR3 nucleotides read TGTGCCAGCAGCACGGGGACAGGTATTAACTACGAGCAGTACTTC. The full variable domain, with the rest looked up from reference TRBV7-9 and TRBJ2-7, is DTGVSQNPRHKITKRGQNVTFRCDPISEHNRLYWYRQTLGQGPEFLTYFQNEAQLEKSRLLSDRFSAERPKGSFSTLEIQRTEQGDSAMYLCASSTGTGINYEQYFGPGTRLTVT.

In its sample, this clone was seen a few times. Other DNA sequences in this sample translate to the same CDR3. V gene TRBV29-1 combines with J gene TRBJ2-7, with D possibly TRBD1 on 5 matching bases. The CDR3 extends over 11 amino acids. Trimming cost V 4 bases and J 5 bases, with 9 bases left between them. CDR1 is SQVTM, CDR2 ANQGSEA, per germline. CDR3 DNA sequence: TGCAGCGTTGGCAGGGCAGACGAGCAGTACTTC. Protein product: CSVGRADEQYF.

This clone was picked up a small number of times. The chain couples TRBV5-4 to TRBJ2-7; tentative D call: TRBD1 (5 bases). V lost 3 bases and J lost 2, with 12 bases in between. CDR1 is SGHNT, CDR2 YYREEE, per germline (reference sequence). CDR3 length: 14 residues. The CDR3 here is CASSSLDTTYEQYF. In nucleotides, the CDR3 is TGTGCCAGCAGCTCCCTGGACACGACCTACGAGCAGTACTTC.

The CDR3 here is CSVSQGGYGYTF. The DNA for the CDR3 is TGCAGCGTTTCACAGGGTGGCTATGGCTACACCTTC. This chain links TRBV29-1 with TRBJ1-2; D is perhaps TRBD1 (6 bases). The germline gives CDR1 SQVTM, CDR2 ANQGSEA. This CDR3 spans 12 amino acids. Trimming stripped 5 bases from V and 4 bases from J, with 11 bases between.